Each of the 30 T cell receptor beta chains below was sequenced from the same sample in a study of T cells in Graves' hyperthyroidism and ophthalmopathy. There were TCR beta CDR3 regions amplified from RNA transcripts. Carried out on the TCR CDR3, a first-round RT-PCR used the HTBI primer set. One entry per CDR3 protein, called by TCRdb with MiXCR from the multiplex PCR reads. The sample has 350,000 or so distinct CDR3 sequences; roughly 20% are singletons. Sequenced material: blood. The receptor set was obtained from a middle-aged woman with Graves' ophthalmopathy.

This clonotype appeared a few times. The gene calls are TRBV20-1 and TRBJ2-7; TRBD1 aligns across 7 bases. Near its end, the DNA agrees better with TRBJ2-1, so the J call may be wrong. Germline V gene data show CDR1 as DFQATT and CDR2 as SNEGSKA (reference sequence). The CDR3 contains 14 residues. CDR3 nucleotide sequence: TGCAGTGCTAGAGACCTTGGGACAGACTACGAGCAGTTCTTC. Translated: CSARDLGTDYEQFF.

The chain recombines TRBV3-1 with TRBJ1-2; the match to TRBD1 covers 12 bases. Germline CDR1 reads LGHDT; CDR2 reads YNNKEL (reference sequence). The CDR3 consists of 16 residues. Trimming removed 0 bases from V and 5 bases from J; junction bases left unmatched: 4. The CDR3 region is CASSQEGQGADYGYTF. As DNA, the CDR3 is TGTGCCAGCAGCCAAGAGGGACAGGGGGCAGATTATGGCTACACCTTC.

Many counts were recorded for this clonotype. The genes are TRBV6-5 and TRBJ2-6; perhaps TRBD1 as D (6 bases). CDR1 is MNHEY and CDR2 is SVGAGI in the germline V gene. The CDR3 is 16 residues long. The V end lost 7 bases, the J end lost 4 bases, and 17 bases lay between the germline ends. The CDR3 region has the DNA TGTGCCAGCAAAACACAGGGAAAACGGGGGGCCAACGTCCTGACTTTC. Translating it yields CASKTQGKRGANVLTF.

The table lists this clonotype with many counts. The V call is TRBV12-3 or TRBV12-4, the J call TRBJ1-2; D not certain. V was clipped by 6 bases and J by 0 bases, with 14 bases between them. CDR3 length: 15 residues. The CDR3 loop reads CASSSQREANYGYTF. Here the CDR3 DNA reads TGTGCCAGCAGCTCACAGAGAGAGGCTAACTATGGCTACACCTTC.

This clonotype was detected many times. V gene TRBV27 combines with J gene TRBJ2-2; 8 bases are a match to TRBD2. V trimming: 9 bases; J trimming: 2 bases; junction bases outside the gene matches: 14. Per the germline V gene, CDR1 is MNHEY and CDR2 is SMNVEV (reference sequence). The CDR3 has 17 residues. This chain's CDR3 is CASYSSGRGLNTGELFF. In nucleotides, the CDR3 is TGTGCCAGTTACTCGAGCGGGAGAGGGTTAAACACCGGGGAGCTGTTTTTT.

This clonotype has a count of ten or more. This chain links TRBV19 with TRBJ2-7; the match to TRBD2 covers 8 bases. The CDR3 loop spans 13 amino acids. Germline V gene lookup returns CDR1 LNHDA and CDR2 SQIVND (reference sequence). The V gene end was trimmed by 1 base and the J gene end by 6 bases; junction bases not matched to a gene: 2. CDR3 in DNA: TGTGCCAGTAGTATAGGTAGCGGGGCCGAGCAGTACTTC. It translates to CASSIGSGAEQYF.

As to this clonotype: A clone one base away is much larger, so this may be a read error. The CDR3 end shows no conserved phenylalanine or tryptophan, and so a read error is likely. The CDR3 reads CASSLDVVNTEAFV. CDR3 sequence (DNA): TGTGCCAGCAGCTTAGACGTAGTGAACACTGAAGCTTTCGTT. V gene TRBV7-9 combines with J gene TRBJ1-1; D is uncertain. This CDR3 has 14 amino acids. Germline CDR1 reads SEHNR; CDR2 reads FQNEAQ (reference sequence). Trimming removed 1 base at V and 0 bases at J, with 6 bases between.

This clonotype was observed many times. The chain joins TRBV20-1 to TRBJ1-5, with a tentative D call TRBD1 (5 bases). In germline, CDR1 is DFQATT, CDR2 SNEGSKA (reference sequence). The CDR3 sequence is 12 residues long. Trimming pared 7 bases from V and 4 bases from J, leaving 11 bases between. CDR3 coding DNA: TGCAGTGGGCGGGCAGGGAATCAGCCCCAGCATTTT. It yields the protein CSGRAGNQPQHF.

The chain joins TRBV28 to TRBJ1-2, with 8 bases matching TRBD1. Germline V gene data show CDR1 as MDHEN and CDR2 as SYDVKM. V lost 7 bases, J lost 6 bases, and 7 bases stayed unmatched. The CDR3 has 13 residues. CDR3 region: CASTIGQGDGYTF. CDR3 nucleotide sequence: TGTGCCAGCACCATAGGACAGGGCGATGGCTACACCTTC.

CDR3 sequence (DNA): TGTGCCAGCAGCTTAGCCACAGAATCCTACGAGCAGTACTTC. This encodes CASSLATESYEQYF. V usage is TRBV11-2 and J usage is TRBJ2-7; D remains ambiguous. The germline V and J ends were trimmed by 1 base and 1 base, with 8 bases remaining between them. This CDR3 contains 14 residues. Looked up from germline, CDR1 is SGHAT and CDR2 is FQNNGV.

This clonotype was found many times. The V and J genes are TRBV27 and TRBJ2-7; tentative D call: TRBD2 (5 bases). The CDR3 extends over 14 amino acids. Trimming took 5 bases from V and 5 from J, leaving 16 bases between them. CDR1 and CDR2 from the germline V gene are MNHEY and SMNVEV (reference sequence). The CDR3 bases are TGTGCCAGCAGTACCCGGGCCACCGGGAACGAGCAGTACTTC. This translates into CASSTRATGNEQYF.

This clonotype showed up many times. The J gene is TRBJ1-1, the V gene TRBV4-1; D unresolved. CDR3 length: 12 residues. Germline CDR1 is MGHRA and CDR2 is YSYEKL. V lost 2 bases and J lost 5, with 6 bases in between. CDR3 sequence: CASSQHFTEAFF. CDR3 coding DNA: TGCGCCAGCAGCCAACATTTTACTGAAGCTTTCTTT.

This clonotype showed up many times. DNA for the CDR3: TGTGCCAGCAGCTTGCCGGGCAGTAACTATGGCTACACCTTC. Amino acids: CASSLPGSNYGYTF. The V and J genes are TRBV7-8 and TRBJ1-2; D unclear. The CDR3 length is 14 residues. CDR1 is SGHVS, CDR2 FQNEAQ, per germline. The V and J ends lost 3 bases and 1 base respectively, with 9 bases between them.

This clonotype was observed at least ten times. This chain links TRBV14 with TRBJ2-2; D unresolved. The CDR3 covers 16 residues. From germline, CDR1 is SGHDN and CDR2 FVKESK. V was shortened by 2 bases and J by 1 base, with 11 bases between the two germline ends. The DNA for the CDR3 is TGTGCCAGCAGCCAACCTGGAGACCGGAACACCGGGGAGCTGTTTTTT. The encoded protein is CASSQPGDRNTGELFF.

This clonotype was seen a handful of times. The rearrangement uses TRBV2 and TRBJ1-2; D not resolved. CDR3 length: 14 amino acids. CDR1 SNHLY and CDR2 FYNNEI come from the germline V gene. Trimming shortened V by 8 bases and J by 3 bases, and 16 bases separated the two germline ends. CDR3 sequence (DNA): TGTGCCAGCCGTTGGACGGGTTCGGACTATGGCTACACCTTC. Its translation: CASRWTGSDYGYTF.

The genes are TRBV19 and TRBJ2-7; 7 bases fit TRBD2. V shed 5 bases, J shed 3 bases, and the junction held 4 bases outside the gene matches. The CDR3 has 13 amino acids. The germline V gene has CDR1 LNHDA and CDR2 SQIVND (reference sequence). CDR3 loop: CASSAGTNYEQYF. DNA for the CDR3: TGTGCCAGTAGTGCCGGGACTAACTACGAGCAGTACTTC.

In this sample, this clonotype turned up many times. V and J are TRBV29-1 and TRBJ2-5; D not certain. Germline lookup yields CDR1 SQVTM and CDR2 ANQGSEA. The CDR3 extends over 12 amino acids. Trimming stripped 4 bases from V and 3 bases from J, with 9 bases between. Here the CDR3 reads CSVGHSEETQYF. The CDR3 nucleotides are TGCAGCGTTGGACACTCGGAAGAGACCCAGTACTTC.

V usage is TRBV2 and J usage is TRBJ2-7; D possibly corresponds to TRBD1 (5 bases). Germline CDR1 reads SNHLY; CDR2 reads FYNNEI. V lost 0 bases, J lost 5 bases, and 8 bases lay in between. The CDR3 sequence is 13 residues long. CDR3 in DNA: TGTGCCAGCAGTGAAGCCGGACACCACGAGCAGTACTTC. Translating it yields CASSEAGHHEQYF.

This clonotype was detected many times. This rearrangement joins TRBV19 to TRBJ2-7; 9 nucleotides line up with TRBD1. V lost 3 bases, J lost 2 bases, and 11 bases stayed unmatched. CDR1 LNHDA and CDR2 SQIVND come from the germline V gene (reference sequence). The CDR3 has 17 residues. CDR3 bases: TGTGCCAGTAGTATGGCGACAGGGGGATTGGTCACCTACGAGCAGTACTTC. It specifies CASSMATGGLVTYEQYF.

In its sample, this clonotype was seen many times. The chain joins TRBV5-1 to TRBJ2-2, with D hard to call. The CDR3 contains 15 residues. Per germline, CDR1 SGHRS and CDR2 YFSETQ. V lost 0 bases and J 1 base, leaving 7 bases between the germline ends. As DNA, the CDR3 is TGCGCCAGCAGCTTGGAGTTGAGGAACACCGGGGAGCTGTTTTTT. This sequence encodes CASSLELRNTGELFF.

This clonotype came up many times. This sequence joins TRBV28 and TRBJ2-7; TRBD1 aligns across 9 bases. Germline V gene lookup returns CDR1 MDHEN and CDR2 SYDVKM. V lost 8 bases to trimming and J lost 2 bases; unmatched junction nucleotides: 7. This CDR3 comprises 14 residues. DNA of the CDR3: TGTGCCAGCGGAAACAGGGGGCCAACCTACGAGCAGTACTTC. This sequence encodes CASGNRGPTYEQYF.

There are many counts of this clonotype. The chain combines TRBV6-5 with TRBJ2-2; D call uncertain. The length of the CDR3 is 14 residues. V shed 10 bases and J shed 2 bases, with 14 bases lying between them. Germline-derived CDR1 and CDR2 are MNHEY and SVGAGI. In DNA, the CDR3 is TGTGCCACCTATCGGACCAAAAACACCGGGGAGCTGTTTTTT. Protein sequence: CATYRTKNTGELFF.

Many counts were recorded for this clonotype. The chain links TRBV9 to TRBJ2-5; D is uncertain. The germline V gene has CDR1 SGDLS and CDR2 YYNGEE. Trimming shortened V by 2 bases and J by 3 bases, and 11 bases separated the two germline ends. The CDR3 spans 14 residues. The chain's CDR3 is CASSVGPQKETQYF. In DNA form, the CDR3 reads TGTGCCAGCAGCGTCGGACCCCAAAAAGAGACCCAGTACTTC.

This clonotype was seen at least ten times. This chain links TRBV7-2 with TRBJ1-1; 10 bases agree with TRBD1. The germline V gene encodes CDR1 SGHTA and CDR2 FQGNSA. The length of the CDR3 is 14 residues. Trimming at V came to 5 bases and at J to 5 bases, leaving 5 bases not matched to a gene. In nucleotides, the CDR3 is TGTGCCAGCAGCAGACAGGGGGCAGGAACTGAAGCTTTCTTT. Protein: CASSRQGAGTEAFF.

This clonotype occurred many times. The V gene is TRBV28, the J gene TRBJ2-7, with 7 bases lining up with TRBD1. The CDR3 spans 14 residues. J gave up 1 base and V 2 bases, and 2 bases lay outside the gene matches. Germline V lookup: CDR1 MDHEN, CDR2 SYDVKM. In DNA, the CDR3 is TGTGCCAGCAGTTTACAGGGGGATTCCTACGAGCAGTACTTC. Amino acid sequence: CASSLQGDSYEQYF.

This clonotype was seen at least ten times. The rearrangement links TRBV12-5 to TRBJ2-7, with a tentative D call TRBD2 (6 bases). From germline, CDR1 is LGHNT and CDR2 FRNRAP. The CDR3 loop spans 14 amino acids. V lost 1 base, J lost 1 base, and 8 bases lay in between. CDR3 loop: CASGLGGLSYEQYF. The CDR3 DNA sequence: TGTGCTAGTGGTTTGGGAGGACTATCCTACGAGCAGTACTTC.

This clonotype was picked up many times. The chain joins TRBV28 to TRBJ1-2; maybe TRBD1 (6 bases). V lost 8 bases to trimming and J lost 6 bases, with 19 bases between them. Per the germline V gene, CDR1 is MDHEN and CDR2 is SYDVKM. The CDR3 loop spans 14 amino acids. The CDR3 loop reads CASGKGQLKHGYTF. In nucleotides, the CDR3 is TGTGCCAGCGGAAAGGGACAATTAAAGCATGGCTACACCTTC.

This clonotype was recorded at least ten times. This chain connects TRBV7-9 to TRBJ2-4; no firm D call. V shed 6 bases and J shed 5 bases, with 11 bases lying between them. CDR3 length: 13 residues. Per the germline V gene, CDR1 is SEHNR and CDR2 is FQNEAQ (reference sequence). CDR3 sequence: CASRDGSENIQYF. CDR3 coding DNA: TGTGCCAGCAGAGATGGGTCAGAAAACATTCAGTACTTC.

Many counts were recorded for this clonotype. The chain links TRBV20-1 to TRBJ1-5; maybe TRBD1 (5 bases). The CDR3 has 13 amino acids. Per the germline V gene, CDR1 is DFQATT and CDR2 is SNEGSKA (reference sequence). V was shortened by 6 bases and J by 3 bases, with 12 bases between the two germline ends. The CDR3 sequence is CSAWDGSNQPQHF. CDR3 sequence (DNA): TGCAGTGCCTGGGACGGCTCCAATCAGCCCCAGCATTTT.

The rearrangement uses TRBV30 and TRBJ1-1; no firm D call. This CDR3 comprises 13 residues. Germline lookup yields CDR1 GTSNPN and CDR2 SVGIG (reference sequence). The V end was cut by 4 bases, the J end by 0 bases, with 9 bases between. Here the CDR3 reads CAWKQTLNTEAFF. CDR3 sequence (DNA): TGTGCCTGGAAACAGACACTGAACACTGAAGCTTTCTTT.